The 8 T cell receptor beta chains given below trace back to one sample, sequenced in a study of shared clonotypes between healthy human individuals. Assay used: immunoSEQ multiplex PCR; TCRdb lists only in-frame clones, some missing. Of some 1 million clones in the sample, about 75% are singletons; the top ten hold approximately 1.5%. The sample was memory CD4+ T cells sorted from blood. Subset indicated: CD45RA-negative fraction. Receptor source: a man aged 18 to 30 in good health.

The rearrangement joins TRBV7-2 to TRBJ2-3; 9 positions agree with TRBD2. J gave up 2 bases and V 7 bases, and 10 bases lay outside the gene matches. In germline, CDR1 is SGHTA, CDR2 FQGNSA. This CDR3 spans 16 amino acids. CDR3 sequence: CASTMGAGGITDTQYF. CDR3 in DNA: TGTGCCAGCACCATGGGGGCGGGAGGGATCACAGATACGCAGTATTTT.

The chain recombines TRBV11-2 with TRBJ2-2, with D possibly matching TRBD1 (5 bases). The V end lost 5 bases, the J end lost 4 bases, and 17 bases lay between the germline ends. This CDR3 is built from 16 residues. Germline-derived CDR1 and CDR2 are SGHAT and FQNNGV. The chain's CDR3 is CASSTRTPRGTGELFF. Written as DNA, the CDR3 is TGTGCCAGCAGCACCCGGACACCCCGAGGCACCGGGGAGCTGTTTTTT.

The chain joins TRBV7-8 to TRBJ2-7; perhaps TRBD1 as D (6 bases). V lost 2 bases and J 3 bases, leaving 17 bases between the germline ends. The CDR3 has 16 amino acids. CDR1 is SGHVS and CDR2 is FQNEAQ in the germline V gene. CDR3 sequence (DNA): TGTGCCAGCAGCTTATTCCTAAAGAAGGGGGACTACGAGCAGTACTTC. Its translation: CASSLFLKKGDYEQYF.

A few counts support this clone. V gene TRBV25-1 combines with J gene TRBJ1-6; D is ambiguous. CDR1 and CDR2 (germline): MGHDK, SYGVNS. The CDR3 runs to 14 residues. Deletions cut 2 bases from V and 10 bases from J, with 12 bases between. CDR3 in DNA: TGTGCCAGCAGTGAAACCATGCTTCGGTCACCCCTCCACTTT. Translated: CASSETMLRSPLHF.

This clone was recorded a few times. The chain combines TRBV19 with TRBJ1-2; D is undetermined. This CDR3 is built from 13 residues. Trimming cost V 6 bases and J 8 bases, with 16 bases left between them. Germline values: CDR1 LNHDA, CDR2 SQIVND (reference sequence). As DNA, the CDR3 is TGTGCCAGTAGGGTCCGGATGGGCTACGGCTACACCTTC. Protein product: CASRVRMGYGYTF.

Worth noting for this clone: The sample contains more than one DNA sequence encoding this CDR3. For the CDR3, the DNA is TGTGCCAGCAGCGTAGAGGACAGGGGCCCAGATACGCAGTATTTT. Protein sequence: CASSVEDRGPDTQYF. V and J are TRBV9 and TRBJ2-3, with 9 bases fitting TRBD1. J was trimmed by 4 bases and V by 0 bases; bases with no gene match: 3. The germline gives CDR1 SGDLS, CDR2 YYNGEE. The CDR3 covers 15 residues.

This chain's CDR3 is CASSQDSRLRYEQYF. DNA for the CDR3: TGCGCCAGCAGCCAAGATTCTCGACTACGGTACGAGCAGTACTTC. The chain carries TRBV4-1 and TRBJ2-7; D perhaps matches TRBD2 (5 bases). Germline loops: CDR1 MGHRA, CDR2 YSYEKL. V shed 0 bases and J shed 4 bases, with 13 bases lying between them. The CDR3 sequence is 15 residues long.

CDR3: CASSFGRGPAEAFF. The DNA for the CDR3 is TGTGCCAGCAGCTTCGGTAGGGGGCCGGCTGAAGCTTTCTTT. V gene TRBV11-2 combines with J gene TRBJ1-1, with 7 bases fitting TRBD1. Per germline, CDR1 SGHAT and CDR2 FQNNGV. The CDR3 contains 14 residues. With V trimmed by 3 bases and J by 6 bases, 7 bases remained unmatched. The entire variable domain, with the rest obtained from reference TRBV11-2 and TRBJ1-1, is as follows: EAGVAQSPRYKIIEKRQSVAFWCNPISGHATLYWYQQILGQGPKLLIQFQNNGVVDDSQLPKDRFSAERLKGVDSTLKIQPAKLEDSAVYLCASSFGRGPAEAFFGQGTRLTVV.